A single sample gave rise to the 8 T cell receptor beta chains below, sequenced in a study of patients and donors after allogeneic stem cell transplantation. TCRdb fed the RT-PCR reads into MiXCR, producing one record per CDR3 protein. The table lists roughly 250,000 distinct CDR3 sequences, 14% of them singletons. Specimen: blood, either unsorted or a sorted T cell fraction (not recorded which). These receptors originate from a human donor who was either an allogeneic HSCT recipient or a stem cell or donor lymphocyte infusion donor (not recorded which). It is not recorded whose cells these are; they may come from a transplant donor.

This clonotype was counted ten times or more. The rearrangement uses TRBV6-5 and TRBJ2-1; 10 nucleotides match TRBD2. CDR3 size: 15 residues. J was trimmed by 8 bases and V by 2 bases; bases with no gene match: 6. Germline loops: CDR1 MNHEY, CDR2 SVGAGI. Written as DNA, the CDR3 is TGTGCCAGCAGTTACCGCCCTAGCGGGAGCCATGAGCAGTTCTTC. This encodes CASSYRPSGSHEQFF.

This clonotype was recorded many times. CDR3: CASRTEANVLTF. The CDR3 coding sequence is TGTGCCAGTAGGACGGAAGCCAACGTCCTGACTTTC. This chain links TRBV19 with TRBJ2-6; no clear D. V shed 6 bases and J shed 7 bases, with 7 bases lying between them. From germline, CDR1 is LNHDA and CDR2 SQIVND (reference sequence). This CDR3 region has 12 residues.

The gene calls are TRBV24-1 and TRBJ2-5; D is possibly TRBD2 (7 bases). Trimming left V 12 bases short and J 1 base short, with 17 bases between. CDR1 and CDR2 (germline): KGHDR, SFDVKD. The CDR3 consists of 14 residues. CDR3 in amino acids: CAPQGGGAQETQYF. The CDR3 coding sequence is TGTGCCCCCCAAGGGGGGGGAGCCCAAGAGACCCAGTACTTC.

This clonotype has at least ten counts. This chain links TRBV5-1 with TRBJ1-1, with TRBD1 as a possible D gene (5 bases). Germline CDR1 reads SGHRS; CDR2 reads YFSETQ. The V gene lost 4 bases and the J gene lost 0 bases, with 13 bases spanning the gap. This CDR3 comprises 15 residues. CDR3 sequence (DNA): TGCGCCAGCAGCGTTCCCGGGACCATGAACACTGAAGCTTTCTTT. This translates into CASSVPGTMNTEAFF.

This clonotype was picked up many times. This chain links TRBV4-3 with TRBJ2-5; 14 bases match TRBD2. Germline V gene data show CDR1 as LGHNA and CDR2 as YSLEER. The CDR3 totals 15 residues. V was pared by 4 bases and J by 4 bases, with 2 bases of the junction left unmatched. CDR3 bases: TGCGCCAGCAGCCTTGGGACTAGCGGGGGAGAGACCCAGTACTTC. This gives the protein CASSLGTSGGETQYF.

The gene calls are TRBV7-2 and TRBJ1-1; TRBD1 aligns across 10 bases. The CDR3 totals 15 residues. V trimming: 5 bases; J trimming: 4 bases; junction bases outside the gene matches: 7. CDR1 is SGHTA, CDR2 FQGNSA, per germline. The CDR3 DNA reads TGTGCCAGCAGCGCCCGGGACAGGGGAAGCACTGAAGCTTTCTTT. Protein: CASSARDRGSTEAFF.

This clonotype turned up a few times. This sequence joins TRBV20-1 and TRBJ1-2; D uncertain. The CDR3 has 14 residues. Deletions cut 3 bases from V and 7 bases from J, with 18 bases between. Germline CDR1 is DFQATT and CDR2 is SNEGSKA (reference sequence). CDR3 coding DNA: TGCAGTGCTAGCGTGCCAGGTCCATGGGGTGGCTACACCTTC. Its protein product is CSASVPGPWGGYTF.

The rearrangement links TRBV4-3 to TRBJ2-3; weak D call: TRBD1 (6 bases). The CDR3 length is 17 residues. V was pared by 0 bases and J by 6 bases, with 19 bases between. Germline lookup yields CDR1 LGHNA and CDR2 YSLEER. CDR3 region: CASSQDSAGEGADTQYF. The DNA for the CDR3 is TGCGCCAGCAGCCAAGATTCGGCAGGGGAAGGGGCCGATACGCAGTATTTT.